This record looks at one TCR beta chain sequence and its context. Its antigen remains unidentified. The sample originates from a study of cytomegalovirus exposure and HLA in healthy donors. Findings of the study overall: A further, later analysis showed that HLA-associated TCR beta chains (compared with equally common others) were more clonally expanded. CMV serostatus was the only immune exposure information that was available. Common viral pathogens (according to a later analysis) appeared linked to several of the most significant clusters.

The CDR3 consists of 16 residues. The germline gives CDR1 MNHNY, CDR2 SVGAGI (reference sequence). V trimming: 0 bases; J trimming: 4 bases; junction bases outside the gene matches: 6. PCR amplification relied on 60 Vbeta primers (plus 13 Jbeta primers). Here immunoSEQ multiplex PCR was the method, and the copy in TCRdb shows in-frame clones only, minus some. The sample yields around 91,000 clones, around 80% seen once. The origin of this receptor is a male donor in good health and CMV-seropositive. V gene TRBV6-6 combines with J gene TRBJ1-3; TRBD1 matches at 7 bases. Source material: PBMCs. The CDR3 DNA follows: TGTGCCAGCAGTTACTCGAGAAGGGGGCGGGGAAACACCATATATTTT. It translates to CASSYSRRGRGNTIYF.